These 28 T cell receptor beta chains were all obtained from the same sample, sequenced in a study of T cells in tuberculosis. Clones were sequenced by immunoSEQ multiplex PCR, and TCRdb holds only the in-frame ones, with some missing. The table shows 85,000 to 90,000 clones, with roughly 93% occurring only once. Thawed, overnight-rested PBMC were stained with GMM-loaded CD1B tetramer, viability dye and anti-CD3, then sorted. The lipid loaded on the CD1B tetramers was C32 glucose monomycolate from Rhodococcus equi. Sequenced input: CD1b-GMM tetramer-negative cells sorted from PBMCs. The source is an adult woman with latent tuberculosis.

The V call is TRBV12-5, the J call TRBJ1-2, with unresolved D. This CDR3 has 14 amino acids. V was pared by 1 base and J by 7 bases, with 13 bases between. Germline V gene sequence: CDR1 LGHNT, CDR2 FRNRAP. CDR3: CASGLAPGVTGYTF. The CDR3 nucleotides are TGTGCTAGTGGTTTGGCCCCCGGGGTTACTGGCTACACCTTC. The whole variable domain, remainder taken from reference TRBV12-5 and TRBJ1-2, is DARVTQTPRHKVTEMGQEVTMRCQPILGHNTVFWYRQTMMQGLELLAYFRNRAPLDDSGMPKDRFSAEMPDATLATLKIQPSEPRDSAVYFCASGLAPGVTGYTFGSGTRLTVV.

This rearrangement joins TRBV19 to TRBJ2-6, with 7 bases fitting TRBD1. In germline, CDR1 is LNHDA, CDR2 SQIVND (reference sequence). The junction had 13 bases not matched to a gene; V was cut back by 4 bases and J by 1 base. The CDR3 totals 19 residues. CDR3 nucleotide sequence: TGTGCCAGTAGTAGCTCAAAAGGACAGGCCCTGTCTGGGGCCAACGTCCTGACTTTC. Its protein product is CASSSSKGQALSGANVLTF.

In DNA form, the CDR3 reads TGTGCCAGCAGCTTAGGGCAGGGGGCGGGTCAGCCCCAGCATTTT. Translation gives CASSLGQGAGQPQHF. This chain uses TRBV7-9 with TRBJ1-5; TRBD1 agrees at 8 bases. CDR1 and CDR2 from the germline V gene are SEHNR and FQNEAQ (reference sequence). V dropped 1 base and J dropped 6; count of bases not matched to a gene: 5. There are 15 residues in the CDR3.

The chain combines TRBV5-1 with TRBJ2-5; TRBD1 matches at 9 bases. The CDR3 covers 16 residues. Germline trimming cut 4 bases from V and 1 base from J; bases unmatched to any gene: 8. From germline, CDR1 is SGHRS and CDR2 YFSETQ. The CDR3 is CASSPTRTGVQETQYF. The CDR3 DNA follows: TGCGCCAGCAGCCCCACCCGGACAGGGGTCCAAGAGACCCAGTACTTC.

The chain combines TRBV7-2 with TRBJ2-7, with 12 bases matching TRBD2. Germline V gene data show CDR1 as SGHTA and CDR2 as FQGNSA. The CDR3 is 16 residues long. Losses at the gene ends were 4 bases for V and 2 bases for J; bases not matched to a gene: 6. The CDR3 nucleotides read TGTGCCAGCAGCTCCGGTCCTAGCGGGGGGGCCTACGAGCAGTACTTC. Its translation is CASSSGPSGGAYEQYF.

The chain combines TRBV6-6 with TRBJ2-2; the match to TRBD1 covers 10 bases. CDR3 length: 16 amino acids. With V trimmed by 5 bases and J by 4 bases, 7 bases remained unmatched. Germline values: CDR1 MNHNY, CDR2 SVGAGI (reference sequence). CDR3 DNA sequence: TGTGCCAGCAGTAAAGGACAGGGGGTTATCACCGGGGAGCTGTTTTTT. This gives the protein CASSKGQGVITGELFF.

The V gene is TRBV11-2, the J gene TRBJ2-7; D unclear. The CDR3 sequence is 13 residues long. Germline V CDR1 and CDR2: SGHAT, FQNNGV. Trimming removed 5 bases at V and 0 bases at J, with 8 bases between. The CDR3 is CASSPPSSYEQYF. The DNA for the CDR3 is TGTGCCAGCAGCCCCCCGAGCTCCTACGAGCAGTACTTC. Combining the CDR3 with reference TRBV11-2 and TRBJ2-7 gives the whole variable domain EAGVAQSPRYKIIEKRQSVAFWCNPISGHATLYWYQQILGQGPKLLIQFQNNGVVDDSQLPKDRFSAERLKGVDSTLKIQPAKLEDSAVYLCASSPPSSYEQYFGPGTRLTVT.

Comments on this clone: The junction departs from the called germline gene at one end, perhaps through a read error. The chain joins TRBV7-7 to TRBJ2-3, with a tentative D call TRBD2 (5 bases). CDR3 length: 15 amino acids. Germline assignment: CDR1 SSHAT and CDR2 FNYEAQ (reference sequence). Here the CDR3 DNA reads TGTGCTAGCAGCTTAGCGTCCGGGGTCGGAGATACGCAGTATTTT. Protein: CASSLASGVGDTQYF.

The J gene is TRBJ2-7, the V gene TRBV19; tentatively, D is TRBD1 (5 bases). Trimming took off 6 bases at V and 7 bases at J, with 19 bases between the two ends. The CDR3 consists of 14 residues. The V gene's germline CDR1 is LNHDA and CDR2 SQIVND (reference sequence). CDR3 sequence (DNA): TGTGCCAGTAGCGCTAATTGGGGCATCTGGGAGCAGTACTTC. Translated: CASSANWGIWEQYF.

CDR3: CASSPLGASGTKGETQYF. The CDR3 coding sequence is TGTGCCAGTAGTCCCTTAGGGGCTAGCGGGACCAAGGGGGAGACCCAGTACTTC. The chain recombines TRBV19 with TRBJ2-5, with 9 bases identical to TRBD2. Germline values: CDR1 LNHDA, CDR2 SQIVND (reference sequence). Trimming removed 5 bases from V and 5 bases from J; junction bases left unmatched: 18. This CDR3 comprises 18 residues.

This clone was observed a handful of times. This sequence joins TRBV19 and TRBJ1-1, with unresolved D. CDR3 size: 15 residues. V was clipped by 5 bases and J by 3 bases, with 16 bases between them. CDR1 and CDR2 from the germline V gene are LNHDA and SQIVND (reference sequence). This chain's CDR3 is CASSDLRGGDTEAFF. The CDR3 DNA is TGTGCCAGTAGTGACCTTCGGGGTGGGGACACTGAAGCTTTCTTT.

This sequence joins TRBV2 and TRBJ2-1; 7 bases agree with TRBD2. V lost 11 bases to trimming and J lost 0 bases; unmatched junction nucleotides: 4. Germline V gene data show CDR1 as SNHLY and CDR2 as FYNNEI. The CDR3 is made up of 13 amino acids. The CDR3: CAWGGSSYNEQFF. The CDR3 DNA reads as TGTGCCTGGGGGGGAAGCTCCTACAATGAGCAGTTCTTC. Looking up the rest from reference TRBV2 and TRBJ2-1 gives the full variable domain: EPEVTQTPSHQVTQMGQEVILRCVPISNHLYFYWYRQILGQKVEFLVSFYNNEISEKSEIFDDQFSVERPDGSNFTLKIRSTKLEDSAMYFCAWGGSSYNEQFFGPGTRLTVL.

This chain links TRBV14 with TRBJ1-4, with a possible D match to TRBD1 (6 bases). CDR3 length: 14 residues. V was pared by 4 bases and J by 8 bases, with 14 bases between. The germline V gene has CDR1 SGHDN and CDR2 FVKESK. CDR3 residues: CASSRPSGTEKLFF. The CDR3 DNA reads as TGTGCCAGCAGCCGCCCATCCGGGACAGAAAAACTGTTTTTT.

This chain connects TRBV4-1 to TRBJ1-1, with D possibly being TRBD1 (5 bases). The CDR3 contains 15 residues. Between the trimmed V and J ends, which lost 4 bases and 1 base, there was a span of 13 bases. Germline CDR1 is MGHRA and CDR2 is YSYEKL. CDR3: CASSRREGPNTEAFF. The CDR3 region has the DNA TGCGCCAGCAGCCGCAGGGAAGGGCCGAACACTGAAGCTTTCTTT.

The J gene is TRBJ1-4, the V gene TRBV6-5; tentative D call: TRBD1 (5 bases). The V gene lost 7 bases and the J gene lost 2 bases, with 14 bases spanning the gap. The CDR3 spans 15 residues. CDR1 and CDR2 (germline): MNHEY, SVGAGI. This CDR3 is CASTTRPGTNEKLFF. The CDR3 region has the DNA TGTGCCAGCACCACTCGACCAGGGACTAATGAAAAACTGTTTTTT.

The rearrangement joins TRBV7-8 to TRBJ1-1, with 7 bases that match TRBD1. The V segment lost 3 bases and the J segment 4 bases; nucleotides outside the gene matches: 8. Per the germline V gene, CDR1 is SGHVS and CDR2 is FQNEAQ. CDR3 length equals 15 residues. CDR3 nucleotides: TGTGCCAGCAGCTTGAGGGGGCCCGGGGGCACTGAAGCTTTCTTT. This encodes CASSLRGPGGTEAFF.

The V and J genes are TRBV30 and TRBJ2-2; 10 bases are shared with TRBD1. Trimming cost V 1 base and J 3 bases; bases outside gene matches: 2. The CDR3 sequence is 15 residues long. Germline lookup yields CDR1 GTSNPN and CDR2 SVGIG (reference sequence). For the CDR3, the DNA is TGTGCCTGGAGTGGAGGGACAGGGGACACCGGGGAGCTGTTTTTT. This codes for CAWSGGTGDTGELFF.

This clone was recorded only once. The chain has TRBV19 and TRBJ2-1, with 14 bases matching TRBD2. There are 18 residues in the CDR3. Unmatched junction bases numbered 14, after V lost 5 bases and J lost 8 bases. Germline loops: CDR1 LNHDA, CDR2 SQIVND (reference sequence). The CDR3, as DNA: TGTGCCAGTAGTCACCAGGGACTAGCGGGGGTACAGGGTGATGAGCAGTTCTTC. The encoded protein is CASSHQGLAGVQGDEQFF. The whole variable domain, filled in from reference TRBV19 and TRBJ2-1, reads DGGITQSPKYLFRKEGQNVTLSCEQNLNHDAMYWYRQDPGQGLRLIYYSQIVNDFQKGDIAEGYSVSREKKESFPLTVTSAQKNPTAFYLCASSHQGLAGVQGDEQFFGPGTRLTVL.

With respect to this clone: At one end, the junction sequence differs from germline, possibly due to a read error. The CDR3 reads CAWSPWTGLSF. The CDR3 region has the DNA TGTGCCTGGAGCCCGTGGACAGGGCTCTCCTTC. The rearrangement joins TRBV30 to TRBJ1-2; 8 bases map to TRBD1. From germline, CDR1 is GTSNPN and CDR2 SVGIG (reference sequence). The CDR3 length is 11 residues.

This sequence joins TRBV9 and TRBJ2-2, with a possible D match to TRBD1 (5 bases). Trimming took 4 bases from V and 4 from J, leaving 11 bases between them. The germline CDR1 and CDR2 sequences are SGDLS and YYNGEE. This CDR3 has 14 amino acids. CDR3 in amino acids: CASSSGSGTGELFF. CDR3 DNA sequence: TGTGCCAGCAGCTCAGGGTCAGGCACCGGGGAGCTGTTTTTT.

V and J are TRBV19 and TRBJ1-2; the match to TRBD1 covers 8 bases. The CDR3 totals 18 residues. CDR1 and CDR2 from the germline V gene are LNHDA and SQIVND (reference sequence). V was pared by 7 bases and J by 0 bases, with 16 bases of the junction left unmatched. In nucleotides, the CDR3 is TGTGCCAGTATTGGGGAACGGACAGGGTCCACCGCTAACTATGGCTACACCTTC. Its protein is CASIGERTGSTANYGYTF.

This rearrangement joins TRBV6-1 to TRBJ2-7; 7 nucleotides agree with TRBD1. Germline V lookup: CDR1 MNHNS, CDR2 SASEGT. V lost 1 base and J lost 1; bases outside the gene matches: 1. The CDR3 consists of 14 residues. DNA of the CDR3: TGTGCCAGCAGTGAAGGACAGGGATCCTACGAGCAGTACGTC. Its translation: CASSEGQGSYEQYV.

CDR3 sequence (DNA): TGTGCCAGCAGCCAATTTGGAGGTTCACCCCTCCACTTT. Translating gives CASSQFGGSPLHF. The chain links TRBV14 to TRBJ1-6, with D unclear. Trimming cost V 2 bases and J 9 bases, with 8 bases left between them. CDR3 size: 13 residues. Germline CDR1 SGHDN, CDR2 FVKESK.

CDR3 loop: CASSILRQTNYNEQFF. The CDR3 DNA reads as TGTGCCAGTAGTATCCTCCGACAGACAAATTACAATGAGCAGTTCTTC. The chain couples TRBV19 to TRBJ2-1; possibly TRBD1 for D (5 bases). V was trimmed by 3 bases and J by 4 bases, leaving 16 bases between them. Germline values: CDR1 LNHDA, CDR2 SQIVND (reference sequence). This CDR3 spans 16 amino acids.

This rearrangement joins TRBV27 to TRBJ2-5; 11 nucleotides align to TRBD2. Germline V lookup: CDR1 MNHEY, CDR2 SMNVEV (reference sequence). The CDR3 is made up of 15 amino acids. V trimming: 2 bases; J trimming: 4 bases; junction bases outside the gene matches: 3. The CDR3 region has the DNA TGTGCCAGCAGTTTAGTAGCGGGGGGGCGAGAGACCCAGTACTTC. Its translation: CASSLVAGGRETQYF.

V gene TRBV15 combines with J gene TRBJ2-1; 8 nucleotides align to TRBD2. Germline-derived CDR1 and CDR2 are LNHNV and YYDKDF (reference sequence). Trimming removed 5 bases from V and 6 bases from J; junction bases left unmatched: 9. The length of the CDR3 is 15 residues. The CDR3 loop is CATSPFRGGLNEQFF. The CDR3 DNA follows: TGTGCCACCAGCCCCTTCCGGGGGGGCCTCAATGAGCAGTTCTTC. The complete variable domain, with remaining parts taken from reference TRBV15 and TRBJ2-1, reads DAMVIQNPRYQVTQFGKPVTLSCSQTLNHNVMYWYQQKSSQAPKLLFHYYDKDFNNEADTPDNFQSRRPNTSFCFLDIRSPGLGDTAMYLCATSPFRGGLNEQFFGPGTRLTVL.

As regards this clone: Relative to the germline gene, one junction end is altered; a read error may explain this. The V and J genes are TRBV7-3 and TRBJ1-6; 10 nucleotides match TRBD1. Germline V CDR1 and CDR2: SGHTA, FQGTGA. The CDR3 loop spans 16 amino acids. The CDR3 protein is CASGPDRGRYKSPLHF. The CDR3 bases are TGTGCCAGCGGCCCCGACAGGGGGCGATATAAGTCACCCCTCCACTTT.

This clone was observed once. V is TRBV7-2 and J is TRBJ1-6; TRBD1 might be the D (5 bases). This CDR3 spans 16 amino acids. CDR1 and CDR2 (germline): SGHTA, FQGNSA. Trimming cost V 2 bases and J 8 bases, with 16 bases left between them. CDR3 loop: CASSLTAGMVHSPLHF. Here the CDR3 DNA reads TGTGCCAGCAGCTTAACGGCAGGGATGGTGCATTCACCCCTCCACTTT.